The rows below give T cell receptor beta chains drawn from one sample of a study of early T cells in non-severe SARS-CoV-2 infection. TCRdb independently ran MiXCR on the 5' RACE reads; one entry per CDR3 protein. This sample has 50,000 or so distinct CDR3 sequences, with around 5.6% found just once. What was sequenced was whole blood. These TCRs come from an adult who was a healthcare worker with PCR-confirmed SARS-CoV-2 infection or an uninfected control (not recorded which). Each CDR3 is given with its conserved first and last residue. A D gene is named only where the DNA matches it firmly. Not every row has a clone size; where given, it reads once, few, many or a size class.

d_call: .; v_call: TRBV5-1; clone_size: many; j_call: TRBJ2-7; cdr3_nt: TGCGCCAGCAGCTTGGAGCCGGCACCCTCCTACGAGCAGTACTTC; cdr3_aa: CASSLEPAPSYEQYF
d_call: .; v_call: TRBV9; clone_size: .; j_call: TRBJ2-7; cdr3_nt: TGTGCCAGCAGCGTAGGGGGGCAGGGAATCTACGAGCAGTACTTC; cdr3_aa: CASSVGGQGIYEQYF
d_call: TRBD1; v_call: TRBV4-1; clone_size: many; j_call: TRBJ2-7; cdr3_nt: TGCGCCAGCAGCCGCCGGACAGGGGTTCTCTACGAGCAGTACTTC; cdr3_aa: CASSRRTGVLYEQYF
d_call: .; v_call: TRBV29-1; clone_size: many; j_call: TRBJ2-1; cdr3_nt: TGCAGCGTTAAGGGGTACGATGAGCAGTTCTTC; cdr3_aa: CSVKGYDEQFF
d_call: TRBD1; v_call: TRBV7-2; clone_size: many; j_call: TRBJ1-6; cdr3_nt: TGTGCCAGCAGCTTCACAGACAGGGGTCGCTTCTCCTATAATTCACCCCTCCACTTT; cdr3_aa: CASSFTDRGRFSYNSPLHF
d_call: .; v_call: TRBV4-3; clone_size: many; j_call: TRBJ2-3; cdr3_nt: TGCGCCAGCAGCCAAGATCTTCGTTCAGATACGCAGTATTTT; cdr3_aa: CASSQDLRSDTQYF
d_call: TRBD1; v_call: TRBV29-1; clone_size: .; j_call: TRBJ2-5; cdr3_nt: TGCAGCACGGGACAGGGGGCGCAACAAGAGACCCAGTACTTC; cdr3_aa: CSTGQGAQQETQYF
d_call: .; v_call: TRBV27; clone_size: .; j_call: TRBJ1-2; cdr3_nt: TGTGCCAGCAGTTTTGTCCCAGGGATCTTGTGGGGCTACACCTTC; cdr3_aa: CASSFVPGILWGYTF
d_call: .; v_call: TRBV5-8; clone_size: .; j_call: TRBJ2-3; cdr3_nt: TGTGCCAGCAGCTTGGTCGGGACGGCGATAATCACAGATACGCAGTATTTT; cdr3_aa: CASSLVGTAIITDTQYF
d_call: .; v_call: TRBV29-1; clone_size: many; j_call: TRBJ1-1; cdr3_nt: TGCAGCGTCGAAGGGAGATTGAACACTGAAGCTTTCTTT; cdr3_aa: CSVEGRLNTEAFF
d_call: .; v_call: TRBV5-6; clone_size: .; j_call: TRBJ1-5; cdr3_nt: TGTGCCAGCAGCTACACAGGGTCCCCGCAGCCCCAGCATTTT; cdr3_aa: CASSYTGSPQPQHF
d_call: .; v_call: TRBV12-3/TRBV12-4; clone_size: many; j_call: TRBJ2-7; cdr3_nt: TGTGCCAGCAGAAGGGACTCCTACGAGCAGTACTTC; cdr3_aa: CASRRDSYEQYF
d_call: .; v_call: TRBV27; clone_size: many; j_call: TRBJ1-1; cdr3_nt: TGTGCCAGCAGATTAGGCCCGCCGAAGAACACTGAAGCTTTCTTT; cdr3_aa: CASRLGPPKNTEAFF
d_call: .; v_call: TRBV19; clone_size: .; j_call: TRBJ2-5; cdr3_nt: TGTGCCAGTAGTGCTACAGGGAATCAAGAGACCCAGTACTTC; cdr3_aa: CASSATGNQETQYF
d_call: .; v_call: TRBV7-6; clone_size: many; j_call: TRBJ2-7; cdr3_nt: TGTGCCAGCAGCTTAGACCTGGCCAGTAACGAGCAGTACTTC; cdr3_aa: CASSLDLASNEQYF
d_call: .; v_call: TRBV5-1; clone_size: many; j_call: TRBJ2-3; cdr3_nt: TGCGCCAGCAGCCTTAGGGGAGTTAACATTGCTAGCACAGATACGCAGTATTTT; cdr3_aa: CASSLRGVNIASTDTQYF
d_call: TRBD2; v_call: TRBV24-1; clone_size: few; j_call: TRBJ2-7; cdr3_nt: TGTGCCACCATCAGACCCGGACTAGCGGGATCCTACGAGCAGTACTTC; cdr3_aa: CATIRPGLAGSYEQYF
d_call: .; v_call: TRBV27; clone_size: many; j_call: TRBJ1-2; cdr3_nt: TGTGCCAGCAGTTTATCCGTGCGCGGGGGTTTGGGCGGCTACACCTTC; cdr3_aa: CASSLSVRGGLGGYTF
d_call: .; v_call: TRBV7-2; clone_size: many; j_call: TRBJ2-3; cdr3_nt: TGTGCCAGCAGCTTCCCCGGCGGAGATACGCAGTATTTT; cdr3_aa: CASSFPGGDTQYF
d_call: .; v_call: TRBV5-5; clone_size: many; j_call: TRBJ1-1; cdr3_nt: TGTGCCAGCAGCTTGTCTCAGGGTTGGGCTGAAGCTTTCTTT; cdr3_aa: CASSLSQGWAEAFF
d_call: TRBD2; v_call: TRBV4-1; clone_size: many; j_call: TRBJ2-7; cdr3_nt: TGCGCCAGCAGCCAGAGGGGAGGAGCTAGCGGATCCTACGAGCAGTACTTC; cdr3_aa: CASSQRGGASGSYEQYF
d_call: .; v_call: TRBV7-3; clone_size: many; j_call: TRBJ2-1; cdr3_nt: TGTGCCAGCAGCTTAGAGGGGTTCGCTTCGAGCTCCTACAATGAGCAGTTCTTC; cdr3_aa: CASSLEGFASSSYNEQFF
d_call: .; v_call: TRBV29-1; clone_size: many; j_call: TRBJ1-2; cdr3_nt: TGCAGCGTTGAAGGACCGATCCCCGGCTACACCTTC; cdr3_aa: CSVEGPIPGYTF
d_call: TRBD2; v_call: TRBV11-2; clone_size: many; j_call: TRBJ2-1; cdr3_nt: TGTGCCAGCAGCTCCGGACTGAAAGCGGGGGGTGAGCAGTTCTTC; cdr3_aa: CASSSGLKAGGEQFF